Shown below are 20 T cell receptor beta chains from a single sample sequenced in a study of blood T cell repertoires in COVID-19. TCRdb keeps only in-frame clones here, not all; method: immunoSEQ multiplex PCR. The repertoire holds 100,000 or so clones, around 80% seen once, with 15% in the top ten. The source material was peripheral blood. The origin of the receptors is a woman aged 80 or over with acute or convalescent COVID-19.

The CDR3 DNA reads TGTGCCAGCAGCTCCATGGGGGGAGTGGGCACCGGGGAGCTGTTTTTT. It codes for CASSSMGGVGTGELFF. This chain links TRBV13 with TRBJ2-2; D perhaps matches TRBD2 (6 bases). V dropped 4 bases and J dropped 4 bases, with 16 bases sitting between them. Germline CDR1 is PRHDT and CDR2 is FYEKMQ (reference sequence). The CDR3 runs to 16 residues.

This chain links TRBV10-3 with TRBJ1-5; maybe TRBD1 (6 bases). Trimming cost V 3 bases and J 0 bases, with 9 bases left between them. The CDR3 length is 15 residues. Germline-derived CDR1 and CDR2 are ENHRY and SYGVKD. CDR3 DNA: TGTGCCATCAGTGACGGGGGGGCTAGCAATCAGCCCCAGCATTTT. Translating it yields CAISDGGASNQPQHF.

The V call is TRBV4-2, the J call TRBJ1-6; D is unresolved. V lost 4 bases, J lost 7 bases, and 17 bases lay in between. CDR1 and CDR2 from the germline V gene are LGHNA and YNFKEQ. The CDR3 covers 16 residues. The CDR3 DNA sequence: TGTGCCAGCAGCCCGGAGACACGGGGATCAAATTCACCCCTCCACTTT. It yields the protein CASSPETRGSNSPLHF.

The V call is TRBV19, the J call TRBJ1-1; TRBD1 matches at 7 bases. Germline CDR1 and CDR2: LNHDA and SQIVND (reference sequence). V was pared by 8 bases and J by 2 bases, with 5 bases of the junction left unmatched. The CDR3 is 13 residues long. The CDR3 region has the DNA TGTGCCAGTGGACAGGTCACTAACACTGAAGCTTTCTTT. It encodes CASGQVTNTEAFF.

V usage is TRBV29-1 and J usage is TRBJ2-7, with D possibly matching TRBD1 (6 bases). Germline V CDR1 and CDR2: SQVTM, ANQGSEA. The V and J ends lost 3 bases and 3 bases respectively, with 12 bases between them. The CDR3 consists of 13 residues. CDR3 in amino acids: CSVDQGSGYEQYF. CDR3 bases: TGCAGCGTTGATCAGGGGTCTGGCTACGAGCAGTACTTC.

CDR3 DNA sequence: TGTGCCAGCAGCCAAGGGAGGAGGGGTGGACTCTACGAGCAGTACTTC. Its protein is CASSQGRRGGLYEQYF. The chain combines TRBV16 with TRBJ2-7, with D perhaps TRBD2 (6 bases). The CDR3 sequence is 16 residues long. V lost 2 bases to trimming and J lost 3 bases, with 17 bases between them. Germline values: CDR1 KGHSY, CDR2 FQNENV.

The J gene is TRBJ2-3, the V gene TRBV24-1; D gene uncertain. There are 11 residues in the CDR3. Germline CDR1 reads KGHDR; CDR2 reads SFDVKD. V was cut by 9 bases and J by 5 bases, with 8 bases left in between. CDR3 sequence: CATRSGDTQYF. CDR3 nucleotides: TGTGCCACCCGTTCGGGAGATACGCAGTATTTT.

The chain carries TRBV6-6 and TRBJ1-2; weak D call: TRBD1 (5 bases). Per the germline V gene, CDR1 is MNHNY and CDR2 is SVGAGI (reference sequence). The CDR3 sequence is 13 residues long. Trimming took off 2 bases at V and 8 bases at J, with 12 bases between the two ends. The CDR3 bases are TGTGCCAGCAGTTACAGTCAGGGTGGAGGCTACACCTTC. This codes for CASSYSQGGGYTF.

The rearrangement links TRBV28 to TRBJ1-5; 12 bases map to TRBD1. Unmatched junction bases numbered 16, after V lost 2 bases and J lost 11 bases. Germline lookup yields CDR1 MDHEN and CDR2 SYDVKM. This CDR3 has 18 residues. The CDR3 reads CASSLNQFPGQGAAAQHF. The CDR3 nucleotides are TGTGCCAGCAGTTTAAATCAGTTCCCGGGACAGGGGGCTGCAGCCCAGCATTTT.

This chain uses TRBV27 with TRBJ1-5; tentatively, D is TRBD1 (5 bases). The V gene lost 2 bases and the J gene lost 2 bases, with 10 bases spanning the gap. CDR3 length: 15 amino acids. From germline, CDR1 is MNHEY and CDR2 SMNVEV (reference sequence). The CDR3: CASSLIFRGNQPQHF. In DNA form, the CDR3 reads TGTGCCAGCAGTTTAATATTCAGGGGCAATCAGCCCCAGCATTTT.

CDR3 protein: CASSAYSGQNYGYTF. CDR3 sequence (DNA): TGTGCCAGCTCAGCCTATTCGGGACAGAACTATGGCTACACCTTC. This chain joins TRBV18 and TRBJ1-2, with TRBD1 matching 7 bases. Germline V gives CDR1 KGHSH, CDR2 LQKENI. The CDR3 has 15 amino acids. V lost 5 bases, J lost 2 bases, and 8 bases stayed unmatched.

This sequence joins TRBV28 and TRBJ2-7, with TRBD2 matching over 9 bases. V dropped 3 bases and J dropped 0; count of bases not matched to a gene: 6. The CDR3 runs 16 residues. Germline values: CDR1 MDHEN, CDR2 SYDVKM. CDR3 sequence (DNA): TGTGCCAGCAGTTTCTTGTGGACTAGCGACTCCTACGAGCAGTACTTC. Its translation: CASSFLWTSDSYEQYF.

This clone came up once. The genes are TRBV14 and TRBJ1-1; possible D gene TRBD1, 5 bases. Looked up from germline, CDR1 is SGHDN and CDR2 is FVKESK. The ends were cut back, 7 bases at V and 5 bases at J, with 14 bases in the middle. CDR3 length equals 13 residues. The CDR3: CASKGRASTEAFF. Written as DNA, the CDR3 is TGTGCCAGCAAGGGCAGGGCGAGTACTGAAGCTTTCTTT.

The V gene is TRBV5-4, the J gene TRBJ2-5; 11 positions agree with TRBD2. V shed 2 bases and J 4 bases; nucleotides not matched to a gene: 7. The CDR3 spans 16 residues. The germline gives CDR1 SGHNT, CDR2 YYREEE (reference sequence). The CDR3 DNA reads as TGTGCCAGCAGCTTACAGACTAGCGGGGCCCGAGAGACCCAGTACTTC. Amino acids: CASSLQTSGARETQYF.

The rearrangement joins TRBV2 to TRBJ2-5; maybe TRBD1 (6 bases). This CDR3 is built from 15 residues. Per the germline V gene, CDR1 is SNHLY and CDR2 is FYNNEI. The ends were cut back, 6 bases at V and 5 bases at J, with 19 bases in the middle. The CDR3 sequence: CASSGPRPTGETQYF. As DNA, the CDR3 is TGTGCCAGCAGCGGCCCTCGTCCTACAGGGGAGACCCAGTACTTC.

This clone was seen more than once but under ten times. The chain has TRBV3-1 (or the pseudogene TRBV3-2) and TRBJ2-5; weak D call: TRBD2 (6 bases). V lost 4 bases and J 5 bases, leaving 17 bases between the germline ends. Germline loops: CDR1 LGHDT, CDR2 YNNKEL (reference sequence). The CDR3 is 15 residues long. The CDR3 protein is CASSPGGGYGETQYF. In nucleotides, the CDR3 is TGTGCCAGCAGCCCCGGTGGGGGGTACGGCGAGACCCAGTACTTC.

The V call is TRBV30, the J call TRBJ1-4, with TRBD1 matching 7 bases. V dropped 2 bases and J dropped 5; count of bases not matched to a gene: 8. CDR1 is GTSNPN, CDR2 SVGIG, per germline (reference sequence). The CDR3 is 15 residues long. CDR3 amino acids: CAWSSTTGKNEKLFF. Written as DNA, the CDR3 is TGTGCCTGGAGTTCTACGACAGGGAAAAATGAAAAACTGTTTTTT. The whole variable domain, filled in from reference TRBV30 and TRBJ1-4, reads SQTIHQWPATLVQPVGSPLSLECTVEGTSNPNLYWYRQAAGRGLQLLFYSVGIGQISSEVPQNLSASRPQDRQFILSSKKLLLSDSGFYLCAWSSTTGKNEKLFFGSGTQLSVL.

The V gene is TRBV5-1, the J gene TRBJ1-2, with 11 bases aligning to TRBD1. Germline CDR1 SGHRS, CDR2 YFSETQ. The CDR3 totals 15 residues. The J segment lost 3 bases and the V segment lost 4 bases, leaving 5 bases of the junction unmatched. This CDR3 is CASSRRTGGDYGYTF. CDR3 DNA: TGCGCCAGCAGCCGACGGACAGGGGGCGACTATGGCTACACCTTC.

The V gene is TRBV3-1 (or the pseudogene TRBV3-2), the J gene TRBJ2-5, with 7 positions matching TRBD1. Germline CDR1 LGHDT, CDR2 YNNKEL (reference sequence). The ends lost 7 bases at V and 5 bases at J; junction bases unmatched: 4. This CDR3 comprises 12 residues. The CDR3 sequence: CASTQGIETQYF. The CDR3 nucleotides are TGTGCCAGCACACAGGGGATTGAGACCCAGTACTTC.

This rearrangement joins TRBV7-9 to TRBJ1-1; D gene unclear. The CDR3 spans 12 residues. The V end was cut by 5 bases, the J end by 8 bases, with 12 bases between. The germline V gene has CDR1 SEHNR and CDR2 FQNEAQ (reference sequence). CDR3 in amino acids: CASSRVEAEAFF. The DNA of the CDR3 is TGTGCCAGCAGCCGCGTTGAAGCCGAAGCTTTCTTT.